This T cell receptor (beta chain) was sequenced in a study of control samples from healthy donors and cancer patients (dated by TCRdb to the early 2020s). Preparation of the library involved the immunoSEQ multiplex PCR assay. The table was pulled from immuneACCESS by TCRdb, which kept in-frame rearrangements only. Such tables lose some clones; where checked, under half of the loss comes from unresolved V genes, and the rest has no known cause. The table for this sample lists 90,000 to 150,000 clones; around 89% of them were counted only once. 40% of the sample comes from the top ten. CDR1 and CDR2 are drawn from the germline V gene: SNHLY, FYNNEI. The CDR3 runs 10 residues from the cysteine to the phenylalanine. Of the read, only the CDR3 DNA is kept; its 30 bases are in frame from base 1. Comments on this clone: The specificity of this receptor is unknown. Germline is not matched at one junction end, which may reflect a read error.

The sequence is built from TRBV2 and TRBJ1-2; no D gene call is confident. Sequenced: blood. The clonotype was recovered from a man aged 50 to 59 in good health. Read as DNA, the sequence is TGTGCCAGCAGCGAAGACGGCTACACCTTC. Its translation reads: CASSEDGYTF.